Shown below are 11 T cell receptor beta chains from a single sample sequenced in a study of T cell changes during pregnancy in multiple sclerosis. TCRdb keeps only in-frame clones here, not all; method: immunoSEQ multiplex PCR. The data contain 55,000 to 75,000 clones, roughly nine tenths of them singletons. This specimen was peripheral blood, taken in the third trimester of pregnancy. These TCRs come from a female donor in good health, enrolled as a control in a pregnancy study.

CDR3 nucleotide sequence: TGTGCCAGCAGTGTTAGTACAGGGGGTCTCGGGGAGCTGTTTTTT. This sequence encodes CASSVSTGGLGELFF. The chain carries TRBV2 and TRBJ2-2; 8 nucleotides line up with TRBD1. Germline CDR1 reads SNHLY; CDR2 reads FYNNEI. The CDR3 is made up of 15 amino acids. V was clipped by 4 bases and J by 7 bases; unmatched bases: 8.

The chain carries TRBV7-8 and TRBJ2-7; 10 nucleotides match TRBD2. This CDR3 contains 14 residues. Germline V gene sequence: CDR1 SGHVS, CDR2 FQNEAQ. Trimming removed 7 bases from V and 3 bases from J; junction bases left unmatched: 6. CDR3 coding DNA: TGTGCCAGCAAAGGACTAGCGGAGCACTACGAGCAGTACTTC. As protein: CASKGLAEHYEQYF. Complete variable domain (other parts from reference TRBV7-8 and TRBJ2-7): GAGVSQSPRYKVAKRGQDVALRCDPISGHVSLFWYQQALGQGPEFLTYFQNEAQLDKSGLPSDRFFAERPEGSVSTLKIQRTQQEDSAVYLCASKGLAEHYEQYFGPGTRLTVT.

This rearrangement joins TRBV5-1 to TRBJ2-3, with TRBD2 matching over 7 bases. This CDR3 is built from 15 residues. The V segment lost 0 bases and the J segment 3 bases; nucleotides outside the gene matches: 4. CDR1 and CDR2 (germline): SGHRS, YFSETQ. CDR3 region: CASSLDRGGTDTQYF. The CDR3 nucleotides are TGCGCCAGCAGCTTGGATAGGGGAGGGACAGATACGCAGTATTTT.

The chain combines TRBV4-2 with TRBJ2-7, with 9 nucleotides matching TRBD1. V was clipped by 0 bases and J by 0 bases; unmatched bases: 3. Germline loops: CDR1 LGHNA, CDR2 YNFKEQ. The CDR3 consists of 16 residues. The CDR3 region is CASSQETGGRSYEQYF. The CDR3 bases are TGTGCCAGCAGCCAAGAAACAGGGGGCCGCTCCTACGAGCAGTACTTC.

The CDR3 nucleotides are TGTGCCAGCAGCCCCTATAGCGGGGGGAGCACAGATACGCAGTATTTT. It translates to CASSPYSGGSTDTQYF. The chain employs TRBV25-1 and TRBJ2-3; 10 bases map to TRBD2. This CDR3 is built from 16 residues. V lost 6 bases to trimming and J lost 0 bases; unmatched junction nucleotides: 6. CDR1 is MGHDK and CDR2 is SYGVNS in the germline V gene.

J is TRBJ1-2 and V is TRBV28; 8 bases line up with TRBD1. This CDR3 comprises 14 residues. Per germline, CDR1 MDHEN and CDR2 SYDVKM. Trimming cost V 6 bases and J 3 bases; bases outside gene matches: 6. DNA of the CDR3: TGTGCCAGCAGCCGTGGGACAGGAGACTATGGCTACACCTTC. Amino acids: CASSRGTGDYGYTF.

This clone was picked up one time. V and J are TRBV19 and TRBJ2-1; D unclear. Trimming removed 4 bases from V and 8 bases from J, with 12 bases in between. Germline V gives CDR1 LNHDA, CDR2 SQIVND (reference sequence). CDR3 length: 13 amino acids. Written as DNA, the CDR3 is TGTGCCAGTAGTAGTAATGCTCGGGATGAGCAGTTCTTC. The encoded protein is CASSSNARDEQFF.

The V gene is TRBV19, the J gene TRBJ2-7, with 8 bases that match TRBD1. CDR3 length: 12 amino acids. Germline V gives CDR1 LNHDA, CDR2 SQIVND (reference sequence). Unmatched junction bases numbered 3, after V lost 4 bases and J lost 7 bases. CDR3 in DNA: TGTGCCAGTAGTACAGGGGGCGGGGAGCAGTACTTC. Its translation: CASSTGGGEQYF.

The count of this clone is one. This rearrangement joins TRBV10-1 to TRBJ2-7, with TRBD2 matching over 10 bases. The junction had 6 bases not matched to a gene; V was cut back by 3 bases and J by 4 bases. Germline V gene data show CDR1 as WNHNN and CDR2 as SYGVQD (reference sequence). This CDR3 is 15 amino acids long. The CDR3 protein is CASSDQAGGTYEQYF. DNA for the CDR3: TGCGCCAGCAGTGACCAAGCGGGGGGGACTTACGAGCAGTACTTC.

This chain joins TRBV4-2 and TRBJ2-7; possible D gene TRBD1, 5 bases. V was pared by 0 bases and J by 0 bases, with 15 bases between. This CDR3 is 17 amino acids long. Germline V gene data show CDR1 as LGHNA and CDR2 as YNFKEQ. CDR3 DNA: TGTGCCAGCAGCCAAGAGAGGCCAGGGCCAAGCTCCTACGAGCAGTACTTC. It translates to CASSQERPGPSSYEQYF.

CDR3 bases: TGTGCCAGCAGGGGACAGGGGAACGGGGAGCTGTTTTTT. Residues: CASRGQGNGELFF. The V gene is TRBV6-1, the J gene TRBJ2-2, with 10 bases that match TRBD1. V shed 6 bases, J shed 7 bases, and the junction held 2 bases outside the gene matches. This CDR3 contains 13 residues. Per the germline V gene, CDR1 is MNHNS and CDR2 is SASEGT.